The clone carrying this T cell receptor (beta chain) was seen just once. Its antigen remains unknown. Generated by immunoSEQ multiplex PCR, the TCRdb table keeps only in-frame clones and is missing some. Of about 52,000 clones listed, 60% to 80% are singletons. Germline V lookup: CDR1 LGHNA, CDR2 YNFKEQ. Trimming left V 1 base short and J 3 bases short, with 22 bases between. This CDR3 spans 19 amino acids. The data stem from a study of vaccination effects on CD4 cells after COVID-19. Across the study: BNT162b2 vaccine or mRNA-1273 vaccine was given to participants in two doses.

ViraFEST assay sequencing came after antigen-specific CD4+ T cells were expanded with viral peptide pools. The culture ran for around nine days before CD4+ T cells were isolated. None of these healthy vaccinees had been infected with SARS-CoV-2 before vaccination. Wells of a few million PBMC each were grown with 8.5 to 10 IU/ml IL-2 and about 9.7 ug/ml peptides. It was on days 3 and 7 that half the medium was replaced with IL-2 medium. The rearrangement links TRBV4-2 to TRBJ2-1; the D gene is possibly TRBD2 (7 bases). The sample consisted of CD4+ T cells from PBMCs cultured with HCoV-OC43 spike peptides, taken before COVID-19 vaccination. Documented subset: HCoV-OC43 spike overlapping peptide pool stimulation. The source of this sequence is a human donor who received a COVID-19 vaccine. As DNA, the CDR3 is TGTGCCAGCAGCCAAGCTCCCGCGGGGGCCGGCCGTGGCTACAATGAGCAGTTCTTC. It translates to CASSQAPAGAGRGYNEQFF.